These 20 T cell receptor beta chains were sequenced from one sample in a study of shared T cell receptors in the human thymus. The table came from immunoSEQ multiplex PCR; TCRdb's copy has only in-frame clones and leaves some out. The repertoire includes about 380,000 clones, approximately 95% of them detected once, and 0.015% to 0.02% sits in the top ten. The sequenced sample consisted of thymocytes. Every receptor here comes from a human donor.

This sequence joins TRBV6-5 and TRBJ1-2; 7 bases agree with TRBD1. The CDR3 sequence is 15 residues long. From germline, CDR1 is MNHEY and CDR2 SVGAGI. V trimming: 2 bases; J trimming: 5 bases; junction bases outside the gene matches: 8. CDR3 bases: TGTGCCAGCAGTTACGTGACAGGGACCTGGTATGGCTACACCTTC. It yields the protein CASSYVTGTWYGYTF.

This clone occurred once. V gene TRBV9 combines with J gene TRBJ1-4, with D unclear. Germline assignment: CDR1 SGDLS and CDR2 YYNGEE. The CDR3 length is 15 residues. The V end was cut by 0 bases, the J end by 8 bases, with 14 bases between. The CDR3 is CASSVDVGCGEKLFF. In DNA form, the CDR3 reads TGTGCCAGCAGCGTAGATGTAGGGTGCGGGGAAAAACTGTTTTTT.

The chain combines TRBV2 with TRBJ2-3, with TRBD2 identical over 12 bases. The germline V gene has CDR1 SNHLY and CDR2 FYNNEI. CDR3 length equals 18 residues. V lost 6 bases and J lost 6; bases outside the gene matches: 16. This CDR3 reads CASRVGASGRVHFDTQYF. The CDR3, as DNA: TGTGCCAGCAGGGTTGGGGCTAGCGGGAGGGTTCATTTCGATACGCAGTATTTT.

The DNA for the CDR3 is TGTGCCAGCACCCCGACGACCAATCAGCCCCAGCATTTT. Protein: CASTPTTNQPQHF. This chain links TRBV6-1 with TRBJ1-5; no clear D gene. V was cut by 7 bases and J by 3 bases, with 10 bases left in between. The length of the CDR3 is 13 residues. Germline V gene data show CDR1 as MNHNS and CDR2 as SASEGT.

CDR3 sequence: CSVEQLAGGLGNEQFF. The CDR3 region has the DNA TGCAGCGTTGAACAGCTAGCGGGAGGGTTGGGGAATGAGCAGTTCTTC. This chain links TRBV29-1 with TRBJ2-1; 12 nucleotides match TRBD2. Germline loops: CDR1 SQVTM, CDR2 ANQGSEA. This CDR3 is 16 amino acids long. The V segment lost 2 bases and the J segment 7 bases; nucleotides outside the gene matches: 9.

This chain connects TRBV27 to TRBJ2-1, with 8 bases identical to TRBD2. CDR1 and CDR2 from the germline V gene are MNHEY and SMNVEV (reference sequence). This CDR3 spans 13 amino acids. The V gene end was trimmed by 4 bases and the J gene end by 8 bases; junction bases not matched to a gene: 4. CDR3 residues: CASSYGTSYEQFF. CDR3 coding DNA: TGTGCCAGCAGTTACGGGACTAGTTATGAGCAGTTCTTC.

The rearrangement joins TRBV27 to TRBJ2-1; TRBD2 aligns across 9 bases. The V gene end was trimmed by 9 bases and the J gene end by 3 bases; junction bases not matched to a gene: 15. The CDR3 totals 17 residues. CDR1 and CDR2 from the germline V gene are MNHEY and SMNVEV (reference sequence). This chain's CDR3 is CARIGHPGTSHYNEQFF. Written as DNA, the CDR3 is TGTGCCAGAATCGGACATCCCGGGACTAGCCACTACAATGAGCAGTTCTTC.

The chain carries TRBV27 and TRBJ2-1; D is perhaps TRBD1 (6 bases). Per germline, CDR1 MNHEY and CDR2 SMNVEV (reference sequence). Trimming removed 3 bases from V and 2 bases from J, with 14 bases in between. The CDR3 is 16 amino acids. The CDR3 loop reads CASSFLRDTAYNEQFF. Written as DNA, the CDR3 is TGTGCCAGCAGTTTCCTACGGGACACGGCCTACAATGAGCAGTTCTTC.

The sample holds one count of this clone. This chain connects TRBV7-9 to TRBJ1-3, with D possibly matching TRBD1 (5 bases). This CDR3 has 14 residues. CDR1 SEHNR and CDR2 FQNEAQ come from the germline V gene (reference sequence). V lost 3 bases, J lost 0 bases, and 6 bases lay in between. In DNA form, the CDR3 reads TGTGCCAGCAGCTTGGGGGACTCTGGAAACACCATATATTTT. Its translation is CASSLGDSGNTIYF.

This clone was counted a single time. The chain is built from TRBV28 and TRBJ2-7; 9 nucleotides agree with TRBD1. The CDR3 sequence is 16 residues long. Germline V CDR1 and CDR2: MDHEN, SYDVKM. Trimming took 6 bases from V and 2 from J; bases not matched to a gene: 11. The CDR3 region has the DNA TGTGCCAGCAGGCGAGGAGGATGGGACAGGGCCTACGAGCAGTACTTC. Translated: CASRRGGWDRAYEQYF.

The chain joins TRBV7-6 to TRBJ1-2; D is undetermined. With 5 bases removed from V and 2 bases from J, the gap between germline ends came to 24 bases. Looked up from germline, CDR1 is SGHVS and CDR2 is FNYEAQ. This CDR3 is 18 amino acids long. In DNA form, the CDR3 reads TGTGCCAGCAGCCCTATGCGGCTGGTGCAGCTCCTAAACTATGGCTACACCTTC. Translation gives CASSPMRLVQLLNYGYTF.

The V gene is TRBV14, the J gene TRBJ2-6, with 7 bases lining up with TRBD1. This CDR3 has 19 amino acids. The J segment lost 0 bases and the V segment lost 2 bases, leaving 10 bases of the junction unmatched. CDR1 and CDR2 (germline): SGHDN, FVKESK. CDR3 nucleotide sequence: TGTGCCAGCAGCCAAAGCCGGGACAGTCAAGTCTCTGGGGCCAACGTCCTGACTTTC. Protein: CASSQSRDSQVSGANVLTF.

V usage is TRBV7-8 and J usage is TRBJ1-1; tentative D call: TRBD1 (6 bases). CDR1 SGHVS and CDR2 FQNEAQ come from the germline V gene. The CDR3 runs 15 residues. Trimming removed 5 bases at V and 3 bases at J, with 16 bases between. CDR3 residues: CASSKEGAGDTEAFF. CDR3 nucleotides: TGTGCCAGCAGCAAAGAAGGGGCAGGGGACACTGAAGCTTTCTTT.

The chain links TRBV27 to TRBJ2-1, with TRBD2 matching over 7 bases. With 3 bases clipped from V and 2 bases from J, the junction kept 10 bases outside the gene matches. The CDR3 length is 17 residues. From germline, CDR1 is MNHEY and CDR2 SMNVEV (reference sequence). CDR3 coding DNA: TGTGCCAGCAGTTTCGAGGCCAGCGGGGAGACCTACAATGAGCAGTTCTTC. This sequence encodes CASSFEASGETYNEQFF.

This chain uses TRBV27 with TRBJ2-1; 8 bases align to TRBD2. The CDR3 runs 18 residues. V lost 7 bases and J lost 1; bases outside the gene matches: 15. Germline V lookup: CDR1 MNHEY, CDR2 SMNVEV (reference sequence). Written as DNA, the CDR3 is TGTGCCAGCATCGGCTTTGCGCGGGCGGGAGGTTCCTACAATGAGCAGTTCTTC. As protein: CASIGFARAGGSYNEQFF.

The chain employs TRBV15 and TRBJ2-5; possibly TRBD1 for D (6 bases). Germline V gives CDR1 LNHNV, CDR2 YYDKDF (reference sequence). This CDR3 has 13 residues. Trimming cost V 4 bases and J 5 bases, with 11 bases left between them. This CDR3 is CATSTRGRETQYF. The CDR3 DNA reads as TGTGCCACCAGCACCAGGGGTCGGGAGACCCAGTACTTC.

V is TRBV10-2 and J is TRBJ2-1, with TRBD2 matching 9 bases. Losses at the gene ends were 1 base for V and 6 bases for J; bases not matched to a gene: 10. There are 17 residues in the CDR3. Germline V gives CDR1 WSHSY, CDR2 SAAADI. This CDR3 reads CASSEFRIAGAANEQFF. The CDR3 region has the DNA TGCGCCAGCAGTGAGTTTCGAATAGCGGGAGCAGCCAATGAGCAGTTCTTC.

The chain combines TRBV5-1 with TRBJ2-3; D remains unclear. The CDR3 is made up of 13 amino acids. Trimming left V 2 bases short and J 4 bases short, with 8 bases between. Germline V CDR1 and CDR2: SGHRS, YFSETQ. CDR3 amino acids: CASSLTTADTQYF. DNA for the CDR3: TGCGCCAGCAGCTTAACGACCGCAGATACGCAGTATTTT. Supplemented by reference TRBV5-1 and TRBJ2-3, the full variable domain reads KAGVTQTPRYLIKTRGQQVTLSCSPISGHRSVSWYQQTPGQGLQFLFEYFSETQRNKGNFPGRFSGRQFSNSRSEMNVSTLELGDSALYLCASSLTTADTQYFGPGTRLTVL.

V and J are TRBV5-1 and TRBJ2-1, with TRBD2 matching 13 bases. The CDR3 covers 18 residues. Germline lookup yields CDR1 SGHRS and CDR2 YFSETQ. Trimming took 2 bases from V and 4 from J; bases not matched to a gene: 9. As DNA, the CDR3 is TGCGCCAGCAGCTTTACTAGCGGGAGGGGGAAGCTTTACAATGAGCAGTTCTTC. Its protein is CASSFTSGRGKLYNEQFF.

The rearrangement links TRBV14 to TRBJ2-7; 12 bases line up with TRBD1. Germline CDR1 SGHDN, CDR2 FVKESK. After removal of 0 bases from V and 5 bases from J, the junction contained 11 bases not matched to a gene. The length of the CDR3 is 18 residues. The CDR3 DNA sequence: TGTGCCAGCAGCCAAGAGCGAAAATCCGGGACAGGGGGCAACGAGCAGTACTTC. This encodes CASSQERKSGTGGNEQYF. Using reference TRBV14 and TRBJ2-7 for the parts outside the CDR3, the full variable domain is EAGVTQFPSHSVIEKGQTVTLRCDPISGHDNLYWYRRVMGKEIKFLLHFVKESKQDESGMPNNRFLAERTGGTYSTLKVQPAELEDSGVYFCASSQERKSGTGGNEQYFGPGTRLTVT.